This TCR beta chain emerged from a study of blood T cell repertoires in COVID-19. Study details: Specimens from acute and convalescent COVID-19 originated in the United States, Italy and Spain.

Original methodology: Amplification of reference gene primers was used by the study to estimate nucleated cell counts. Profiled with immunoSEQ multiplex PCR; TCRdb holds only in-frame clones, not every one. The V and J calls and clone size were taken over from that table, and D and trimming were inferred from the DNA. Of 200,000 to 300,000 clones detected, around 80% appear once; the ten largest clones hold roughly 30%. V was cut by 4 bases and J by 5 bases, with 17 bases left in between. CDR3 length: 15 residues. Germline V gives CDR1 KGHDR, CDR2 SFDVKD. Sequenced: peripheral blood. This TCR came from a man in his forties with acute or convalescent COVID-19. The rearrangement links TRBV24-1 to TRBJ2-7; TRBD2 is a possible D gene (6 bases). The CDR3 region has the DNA TGTGCCACCAGTGAGTTATTCCGGGACTTCCACGAGCAGTACTTC. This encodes CATSELFRDFHEQYF.